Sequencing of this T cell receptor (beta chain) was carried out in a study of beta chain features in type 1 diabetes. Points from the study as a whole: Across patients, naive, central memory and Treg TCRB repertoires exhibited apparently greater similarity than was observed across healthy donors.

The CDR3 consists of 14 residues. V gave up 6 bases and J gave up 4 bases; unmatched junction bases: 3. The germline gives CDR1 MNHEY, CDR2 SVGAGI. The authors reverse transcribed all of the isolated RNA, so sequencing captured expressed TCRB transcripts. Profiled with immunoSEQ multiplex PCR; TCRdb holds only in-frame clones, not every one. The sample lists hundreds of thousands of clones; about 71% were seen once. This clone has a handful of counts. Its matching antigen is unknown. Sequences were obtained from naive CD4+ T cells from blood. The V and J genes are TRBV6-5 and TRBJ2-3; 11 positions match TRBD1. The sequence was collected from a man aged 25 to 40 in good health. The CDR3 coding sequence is TGTGCCAGCAGCCGGGGACAGGGGGCAGATACGCAGTATTTT. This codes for CASSRGQGADTQYF.